Each of the 30 T cell receptor beta chains below was sequenced from the same sample in a study of identical twins. A single record per CDR3 protein comes from TCRdb applying MiXCR to the 5' RACE reads. The table includes 1.5 million to 2 million distinct CDR3 sequences, about 30% detected once. Sequencing used cord blood. All receptors derive from a newborn girl in good health.

The chain links TRBV21-1 to TRBJ2-3. TRBV21-1 constitutes a pseudogene. This CDR3 has 15 residues. The CDR3 DNA sequence: TGTGCCAGCAGTCTTTGGTTCTCTGGCACAGATACGCAGTATTTT. Translation gives CASSLWFSGTDTQYF.

The chain links TRBV25-1 to TRBJ2-7, with D perhaps being TRBD1 or TRBD2 (5 bases each). Trimming took off 6 bases at V and 0 bases at J, with 15 bases between the two ends. CDR3 length equals 15 residues. Germline V gives CDR1 MGHDK, CDR2 SYGVNS. The CDR3 coding sequence is TGTGCCAGCAGGCCCGGGACGCCGAGCTCCTACGAGCAGTACTTC. Amino acid sequence: CASRPGTPSSYEQYF.

The V call is TRBV4-2, the J call TRBJ2-2; no firm D call. V lost 3 bases and J lost 1, with 12 bases in between. Germline CDR1 is LGHNA and CDR2 is YNFKEQ. There are 16 residues in the CDR3. CDR3 DNA: TGTGCCAGCAGCCAGATGGTAGCCCGGAACACCGGGGAGCTGTTTTTT. Translating gives CASSQMVARNTGELFF.

This clonotype came up a few times. V gene TRBV2 combines with J gene TRBJ2-7, with TRBD2 matching over 8 bases. The length of the CDR3 is 14 residues. The J segment lost 2 bases and the V segment lost 4 bases, leaving 4 bases of the junction unmatched. Germline-derived CDR1 and CDR2 are SNHLY and FYNNEI. Written as DNA, the CDR3 is TGTGCCAGCAGTGGGTTACTAGCGGCCTACGAGCAGTACTTC. Protein: CASSGLLAAYEQYF.

This clonotype came up many times. This chain joins TRBV5-1 and TRBJ2-3, with D perhaps TRBD1 (6 bases). The CDR3 is 13 residues long. Between the trimmed V and J ends, which lost 0 bases and 4 bases, there was a span of 6 bases. Germline V gene lookup returns CDR1 SGHRS and CDR2 YFSETQ. The CDR3 nucleotides are TGCGCCAGCAGCTTGGACAGGGCAGATACGCAGTATTTT. Its translation: CASSLDRADTQYF. Combining the CDR3 with reference TRBV5-1 and TRBJ2-3 gives the whole variable domain KAGVTQTPRYLIKTRGQQVTLSCSPISGHRSVSWYQQTPGQGLQFLFEYFSETQRNKGNFPGRFSGRQFSNSRSEMNVSTLELGDSALYLCASSLDRADTQYFGPGTRLTVL.

The sample holds a few counts of this clonotype. The V call is TRBV13, the J call TRBJ2-1; the D is unclear. This CDR3 comprises 16 residues. CDR1 PRHDT and CDR2 FYEKMQ come from the germline V gene (reference sequence). V gave up 0 bases and J gave up 4 bases, with 13 bases separating them. The DNA for the CDR3 is TGTGCCAGCAGCTTAGGGGTAGCCGCTCATTACAATGAGCAGTTCTTC. It specifies CASSLGVAAHYNEQFF.

There are a few counts of this clonotype. The chain has TRBV6-1 and TRBJ1-5; TRBD1 is a possible D gene (5 bases). The germline V gene has CDR1 MNHNS and CDR2 SASEGT. The CDR3 runs 14 residues. Deletions cut 4 bases from V and 4 bases from J, with 11 bases between. CDR3 sequence: CASSVAGRNQPQHF. The CDR3 DNA reads TGTGCCAGCAGTGTTGCAGGGAGGAATCAGCCCCAGCATTTT.

This chain links TRBV12-3 or TRBV12-4 with TRBJ2-3; no clear D gene. Trimming removed 3 bases at V and 1 base at J, with 5 bases between. CDR3 length equals 13 residues. In DNA, the CDR3 is TGTGCCAGCAGTTTTAGACGCACAGATACGCAGTATTTT. Translated: CASSFRRTDTQYF.

In this sample, this clonotype turned up a few times. The V gene is TRBV20-1, the J gene TRBJ2-1, with 7 bases lining up with TRBD2. After removal of 0 bases from V and 4 bases from J, the junction contained 6 bases not matched to a gene. Germline V gene sequence: CDR1 DFQATT, CDR2 SNEGSKA (reference sequence). This CDR3 comprises 15 residues. CDR3 region: CSARDTSGMYNEQFF. The CDR3 bases are TGCAGTGCTAGAGATACCAGCGGGATGTACAATGAGCAGTTCTTC.

V is TRBV27 and J is TRBJ2-4; 7 bases align to TRBD1. Matching the DNA end better, TRBJ2-5 makes the J call doubtful. This CDR3 has 13 residues. Germline loops: CDR1 MNHEY, CDR2 SMNVEV (reference sequence). CDR3 in DNA: TGTGCCAGCAGGCAGAGGACAGGAGAGACCCAGTACTTC. Its translation: CASRQRTGETQYF.

In its sample, this clonotype was seen a few times. This chain links TRBV6-5 with TRBJ2-7; 7 nucleotides align to TRBD2. Losses at the gene ends were 6 bases for V and 5 bases for J; bases not matched to a gene: 7. The CDR3 is 13 amino acids. CDR1 is MNHEY and CDR2 is SVGAGI in the germline V gene. CDR3 loop: CASRLRDYHEQYF. For the CDR3, the DNA is TGTGCCAGCAGACTCCGGGACTACCACGAGCAGTACTTC.

This chain links TRBV6-1 with TRBJ2-1, with 7 bases fitting TRBD2. CDR1 MNHNS and CDR2 SASEGT come from the germline V gene. V shed 8 bases and J 6 bases; nucleotides not matched to a gene: 10. This CDR3 has 14 amino acids. CDR3 coding DNA: TGTGCCAGCGAGCCGGCTAGCGGAGGCAATGAGCAGTTCTTC. It translates to CASEPASGGNEQFF.

The V call is TRBV6-2 or TRBV6-3, the J call TRBJ2-3, with D hard to call. CDR1 is MNHEY and CDR2 is SVGEGT in the germline V gene. Trimming stripped 3 bases from V and 4 bases from J, with 8 bases between. The CDR3 runs to 13 residues. Here the CDR3 reads CASSYWPADTQYF. The CDR3 nucleotides read TGTGCCAGCAGTTATTGGCCCGCAGATACGCAGTATTTT.

This clonotype was found a few times. The rearrangement uses TRBV20-1 and TRBJ1-2; D unclear. Trimming took off 6 bases at V and 4 bases at J, with 15 bases between the two ends. Germline V gives CDR1 DFQATT, CDR2 SNEGSKA (reference sequence). The CDR3 is 13 residues long. The CDR3 nucleotides are TGCAGTGCAGCAGCGCGCCTCTCCTATGGCTACACCTTC. Translation: CSAAARLSYGYTF.

The rearrangement uses TRBV7-9 and TRBJ2-5, with D tentatively TRBD2 (6 bases). V was clipped by 5 bases and J by 11 bases, with 27 bases between them. This CDR3 is built from 16 residues. CDR1 and CDR2 (germline): SEHNR, FQNEAQ (reference sequence). CDR3 in amino acids: CASSPSAGKSYNEQYF. CDR3 DNA: TGTGCCAGCAGCCCCTCTGCGGGGAAATCTTACAATGAGCAGTACTTC.

The chain combines TRBV10-1 with TRBJ1-4; a possible D gene is TRBD1 (5 bases). The CDR3 covers 15 residues. Trimming took off 0 bases at V and 8 bases at J, with 13 bases between the two ends. Looked up from germline, CDR1 is WNHNN and CDR2 is SYGVQD (reference sequence). The CDR3 protein is CASSESFGGAEKLFF. The CDR3 DNA sequence: TGCGCCAGCAGTGAGTCTTTCGGGGGAGCCGAAAAACTGTTTTTT.

Only a few counts were recorded for this clonotype. V is TRBV27 and J is TRBJ2-1; tentatively, D is TRBD2 (6 bases). This CDR3 comprises 14 residues. Germline CDR1 reads MNHEY; CDR2 reads SMNVEV (reference sequence). Trimming took off 3 bases at V and 2 bases at J, with 8 bases between the two ends. CDR3 sequence: CASSFLAAYNEQFF. In DNA, the CDR3 is TGTGCCAGCAGTTTTTTAGCGGCCTACAATGAGCAGTTCTTC.

This clonotype was seen a few times. J is TRBJ2-3 and V is TRBV6-6, with TRBD2 matching over 8 bases. Germline CDR1 MNHNY, CDR2 SVGAGI (reference sequence). With V trimmed by 9 bases and J by 3 bases, 8 bases remained unmatched. The CDR3 covers 14 residues. As DNA, the CDR3 is TGTGCCAGTTCGTTGCGGGAGGCGACAGATACGCAGTATTTT. Protein sequence: CASSLREATDTQYF.

This clonotype was counted a single time. This clone may be a read error of a much larger clone one base away. CDR3 loop: CASSEFGDYGYTF. As DNA, the CDR3 is TGTGCCAGCAGTGAATTTGGAGACTATGGCTACACCTTC. The chain couples TRBV25-1 to TRBJ1-2; no firm D call. V was shortened by 1 base and J by 3 bases, with 6 bases between the two germline ends. CDR3 length equals 13 residues. Germline CDR1 MGHDK, CDR2 SYGVNS.

The sample holds many counts of this clonotype. This chain joins TRBV5-1 and TRBJ2-7; D possibly corresponds to TRBD2 (6 bases). Per germline, CDR1 SGHRS and CDR2 YFSETQ. CDR3 length: 14 residues. V lost 4 bases and J 3 bases, leaving 14 bases between the germline ends. In DNA, the CDR3 is TGCGCCAGCAGCCCGGAGGGAGGCCGCTACGAGCAGTACTTC. This translates into CASSPEGGRYEQYF.

The chain couples TRBV3-1 to TRBJ2-7; 11 nucleotides align to TRBD2. The CDR3 has 15 amino acids. V lost 3 bases to trimming and J lost 5 bases; unmatched junction nucleotides: 6. Germline V gene data show CDR1 as LGHDT and CDR2 as YNNKEL (reference sequence). In DNA, the CDR3 is TGTGCCAGCAGCCATCGACTAGCGGGGCCCGACGAGCAGTACTTC. This translates into CASSHRLAGPDEQYF.

This sequence joins TRBV25-1 and TRBJ1-5; D call uncertain. Germline CDR1 is MGHDK and CDR2 is SYGVNS. V was pared by 5 bases and J by 2 bases, with 13 bases between. This CDR3 has 15 amino acids. The CDR3 spells CASSPSSVGNQPQHF. Here the CDR3 DNA reads TGTGCCAGCAGTCCGTCAAGCGTGGGCAATCAGCCCCAGCATTTT.

This clonotype was counted between two and nine times. V and J are TRBV11-2 and TRBJ1-1, with 10 positions matching TRBD1. CDR1 is SGHAT and CDR2 is FQNNGV in the germline V gene. This CDR3 has 14 amino acids. Trimming cost V 1 base and J 8 bases; bases outside gene matches: 4. DNA for the CDR3: TGTGCCAGCAGCTTAGGACAGGGGGCCCAGGAAGCTTTCTTT. Its protein is CASSLGQGAQEAFF.

In this sample, this clonotype turned up a few times. The chain has TRBV29-1 and TRBJ1-5; the D gene is possibly TRBD1 (6 bases). Germline-derived CDR1 and CDR2 are SQVTM and ANQGSEA. This CDR3 is 14 amino acids long. V was clipped by 5 bases and J by 3 bases, with 14 bases between them. CDR3 in amino acids: CSVRQGGFNQPQHF. Written as DNA, the CDR3 is TGCAGCGTTCGGCAAGGGGGATTCAATCAGCCCCAGCATTTT. The full variable domain, rest sourced from reference TRBV29-1 and TRBJ1-5, is SAVISQKPSRDICQRGTSLTIQCQVDSQVTMMFWYRQQPGQSLTLIATANQGSEATYESGFVIDKFPISRPNLTFSTLTVSNMSPEDSSIYLCSVRQGGFNQPQHFGDGTRLSIL.

V is TRBV11-3 and J is TRBJ2-7; 11 nucleotides agree with TRBD2. Trimming removed 2 bases from V and 10 bases from J; junction bases left unmatched: 10. Germline V gene data show CDR1 as SGHNT and CDR2 as YENEEA. This CDR3 is built from 15 residues. In DNA, the CDR3 is TGTGCCAGCAGCTTACCTGGGACTAGCGGTGGCACCCAGTACTTC. This translates into CASSLPGTSGGTQYF.

This chain joins TRBV7-2 and TRBJ2-4; D possibly corresponds to TRBD1 (5 bases). This CDR3 region has 16 residues. Germline-derived CDR1 and CDR2 are SGHTA and FQGNSA. The V end was cut by 1 base, the J end by 8 bases, with 18 bases between. The CDR3 reads CASSLELARGQDIQYF. CDR3 DNA sequence: TGTGCCAGCAGCTTAGAATTAGCAAGGGGCCAGGACATTCAGTACTTC.

This chain joins TRBV7-9 and TRBJ2-5; no definite D call. The CDR3 contains 14 residues. Trimming pared 6 bases from V and 4 bases from J, leaving 15 bases between. The V gene's germline CDR1 is SEHNR and CDR2 FQNEAQ (reference sequence). The CDR3 is CASRARHGRETQYF. The CDR3 DNA sequence: TGTGCCAGCAGGGCCCGTCACGGCCGAGAGACCCAGTACTTC. The full variable domain, with the rest looked up from reference TRBV7-9 and TRBJ2-5, is DTGVSQNPRHKITKRGQNVTFRCDPISEHNRLYWYRQTLGQGPEFLTYFQNEAQLEKSRLLSDRFSAERPKGSFSTLEIQRTEQGDSAMYLCASRARHGRETQYFGPGTRLLVL.

The V call is TRBV20-1, the J call TRBJ1-2, with D possibly TRBD1 on 6 matching bases. From germline, CDR1 is DFQATT and CDR2 SNEGSKA (reference sequence). The V and J ends lost 1 base and 1 base respectively, with 10 bases between them. The CDR3 has 14 residues. For the CDR3, the DNA is TGCAGTGCTAGAGGACAGGCGTTTAACTATGGCTACACCTTC. It yields the protein CSARGQAFNYGYTF.

The CDR3 DNA sequence: TGCAGCGTTGAATTCGGGGGACGGACCTACGAGCAGTACTTC. It encodes CSVEFGGRTYEQYF. J is TRBJ2-7 and V is TRBV29-1, with D perhaps matching TRBD2 (6 bases). This CDR3 is built from 14 residues. CDR1 SQVTM and CDR2 ANQGSEA come from the germline V gene. V was trimmed by 2 bases and J by 2 bases, leaving 13 bases between them.

This rearrangement joins TRBV5-1 to TRBJ1-2, with a tentative D call TRBD1 (5 bases). Trimming took 1 base from V and 4 from J, leaving 8 bases between them. The CDR3 runs 13 residues. Germline loops: CDR1 SGHRS, CDR2 YFSETQ. CDR3 nucleotides: TGCGCCAGCAGCTTGTGGGGGTTCTATGGCTACACCTTC. Encoded protein: CASSLWGFYGYTF.